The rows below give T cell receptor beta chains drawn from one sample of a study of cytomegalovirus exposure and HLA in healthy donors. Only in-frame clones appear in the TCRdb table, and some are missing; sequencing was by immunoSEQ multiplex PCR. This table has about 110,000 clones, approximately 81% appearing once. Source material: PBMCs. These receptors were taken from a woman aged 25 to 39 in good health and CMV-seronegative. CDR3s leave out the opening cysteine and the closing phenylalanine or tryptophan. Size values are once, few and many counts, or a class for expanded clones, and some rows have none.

CDR3aa: ARGQGDEQF
abundance: few
v_gene: TRBV30

CDR3aa: ASSGGNEQY
abundance: once
v_gene: TRBV27

CDR3aa: ASSFKLGSGRFGAGELF
abundance: -
v_gene: TRBV7-2

CDR3aa: ASSYLQGQRAF
abundance: few
v_gene: TRBV6-5

CDR3aa: ASSLTFGDEQF
abundance: few
v_gene: TRBV5-4

CDR3aa: ASSTQSGTFEKLF
abundance: -
v_gene: TRBV5-5

CDR3aa: ASSHYRDRMYQETQY
abundance: -
v_gene: TRBV4-3

CDR3aa: ASSEQGRFYEQY
abundance: -
v_gene: TRBV19

CDR3aa: ASSVMNTEAF
abundance: -
v_gene: TRBV5-6

CDR3aa: ASSVALAGWTDTQY
abundance: -
v_gene: TRBV9

CDR3aa: ASSQDREEKLF
abundance: -
v_gene: TRBV4-3

CDR3aa: ASSLRAGYEQY
abundance: once
v_gene: TRBV5-6

CDR3aa: ASGPPSDTEAF
abundance: once
v_gene: TRBV12-5

CDR3aa: ASSYLPGQGGHEQY
abundance: -
v_gene: TRBV6-5

CDR3aa: ASSSLGTSGSLGGELF
abundance: -
v_gene: TRBV11-2

CDR3aa: ASSPSGTGTVTEAF
abundance: few
v_gene: TRBV28

CDR3aa: ASSLSGLAGGEQF
abundance: -
v_gene: TRBV7-2

CDR3aa: ASSQELSARGPGTGNTIY
abundance: -
v_gene: TRBV4-2

CDR3aa: ASRPTGGTEAF
abundance: -
v_gene: TRBV6-5

CDR3aa: ASSRGVESEAF
abundance: -
v_gene: TRBV5-1

CDR3aa: ASSRSSYNEQF
abundance: -
v_gene: TRBV6-5

CDR3aa: ASSYSKAAPNDQY
abundance: -
v_gene: TRBV6-6

CDR3aa: ASGWGREQY
abundance: -
v_gene: TRBV2

CDR3aa: ASSPTGVAGNGELF
abundance: -
v_gene: TRBV13

CDR3aa: ATSPVHEQY
abundance: few
v_gene: TRBV2

CDR3aa: ASSRDRDRVTMGQF
abundance: -
v_gene: TRBV28

CDR3aa: ASRVERNTGELF
abundance: -
v_gene: TRBV6-4

CDR3aa: ASSKELAGNTGELF
abundance: -
v_gene: TRBV21-1

CDR3aa: AWTSPSHNEQF
abundance: -
v_gene: TRBV30

CDR3aa: ASSSSIRLAGGETQY
abundance: few
v_gene: TRBV5-4

CDR3aa: ASSQDSQGRGEQY
abundance: -
v_gene: TRBV4-1

CDR3aa: ASSYSIRGDGYT
abundance: -
v_gene: TRBV6-5

CDR3aa: SSSPGGMGNEKLF
abundance: -
v_gene: TRBV7-9

CDR3aa: ASSESGTGNYGYT
abundance: -
v_gene: TRBV10-1

CDR3aa: ASSTTPYHYNEQF
abundance: -
v_gene: TRBV18

CDR3aa: ASQGQRDWDTQY
abundance: -
v_gene: TRBV19

CDR3aa: ASSLQLVRGISYEQY
abundance: -
v_gene: TRBV27

CDR3aa: ASSLAGTPNNEQF
abundance: -
v_gene: TRBV7-2

CDR3aa: ASSSPTPNGQGFGEKLF
abundance: few
v_gene: TRBV7-9

CDR3aa: SAPTEIQY
abundance: few
v_gene: TRBV20-1

CDR3aa: ASSYEGGEGEQF
abundance: -
v_gene: TRBV28

CDR3aa: ASCTQTGNTDTQY
abundance: -
v_gene: TRBV5-1

CDR3aa: ASSLDRDEDTQY
abundance: -
v_gene: TRBV7-9

CDR3aa: ASSLASGTSGILSTDTQY
abundance: once
v_gene: TRBV5-1

CDR3aa: AWSVVLAGVGEQY
abundance: -
v_gene: TRBV30

CDR3aa: ASIYGTGPYGYT
abundance: -
v_gene: TRBV6-4

CDR3aa: ASSRDPIPAFEELF
abundance: -
v_gene: TRBV19

CDR3aa: ASSEGVSGYSNQPQH
abundance: -
v_gene: TRBV6-1